This T cell receptor beta chain was retrieved from a study of blood T cell repertoires in COVID-19. V dropped 3 bases and J dropped 7 bases, with 4 bases sitting between them. The CDR3 has 11 residues. CDR1 and CDR2 (germline): WNHNN, SYGVQD (reference sequence). Assay used: immunoSEQ multiplex PCR; TCRdb lists only in-frame clones, some missing. The sample holds 80,000 to 100,000 clones, over 70% seen once. J is TRBJ2-1 and V is TRBV10-1; D unclear. This sequence originates from a man aged 60 to 75 with acute or convalescent COVID-19. The sequenced sample consisted of peripheral blood. This CDR3 is CASSDRNEQFF. CDR3 DNA sequence: TGCGCCAGCAGTGACAGAAATGAGCAGTTCTTC.